What follows is one T cell receptor (beta chain) and its context. Its target is not known. This sample was taken from a study of T cells in Graves' hyperthyroidism and ophthalmopathy. Findings and caveats of the study: A model built on 13 V-J features separated ophthalmopathy from stable hyperthyroidism.

Patients were aged 18 to 65, had disease duration under 2 months, and had newly diagnosed hyperthyroidism. Those patients with uncontrolled infection, other autoimmune disease, pregnancy or lactation were excluded. Clinical symptoms, serum thyroxine, TRAb, thyroid ultrasound and orbital computed tomography informed diagnoses. This CDR3 contains 14 residues. V was clipped by 4 bases and J by 5 bases, with 10 bases between them. Germline V lookup: CDR1 SGHRS, CDR2 YFSETQ. There were TCR beta CDR3 regions amplified from RNA transcripts. The HTBI primer set was used in a first-round RT-PCR of the TCR CDR3. One entry per CDR3 protein results from TCRdb running MiXCR on the multiplex PCR reads. Of almost 600,000 distinct CDR3 sequences detected, approximately 44% appear once; the ten largest clones hold around 7.7%.

The sample was peripheral blood or thyroid tissue (not recorded which). This chain links TRBV5-1 with TRBJ1-6; D is possibly TRBD1 (5 bases). The TCR sequence derives from a woman aged 18-35 years with Graves' hyperthyroidism. CDR3 loop: CASSADSNNSPLHF. The CDR3 DNA reads TGCGCCAGCAGCGCCGACAGCAATAATTCACCCCTCCACTTT.